One T cell receptor beta chain is described in this entry. This record comes from a study of blood T cell repertoires in COVID-19. Assay: immunoSEQ multiplex PCR; the TCRdb copy retains only in-frame clones and omits some. This table holds roughly 170,000 clones, 87% found once. Seattle's cohort entered during active infection and was followed longitudinally. The sample comprised peripheral blood. This receptor was identified in a woman in her sixties or seventies with COVID-19, enrolled during active disease.

In DNA form, the CDR3 reads TGTGCCAGCAGCTACCATAGCGGGAGGGTCTACGAGCAGTACTTC. Amino acids: CASSYHSGRVYEQYF. This chain connects TRBV5-4 to TRBJ2-7; TRBD2 matches 11 bases. Trimming cost V 3 bases and J 3 bases; bases outside gene matches: 5. The CDR3 spans 15 residues. The germline V gene has CDR1 SGHNT and CDR2 YYREEE (reference sequence).